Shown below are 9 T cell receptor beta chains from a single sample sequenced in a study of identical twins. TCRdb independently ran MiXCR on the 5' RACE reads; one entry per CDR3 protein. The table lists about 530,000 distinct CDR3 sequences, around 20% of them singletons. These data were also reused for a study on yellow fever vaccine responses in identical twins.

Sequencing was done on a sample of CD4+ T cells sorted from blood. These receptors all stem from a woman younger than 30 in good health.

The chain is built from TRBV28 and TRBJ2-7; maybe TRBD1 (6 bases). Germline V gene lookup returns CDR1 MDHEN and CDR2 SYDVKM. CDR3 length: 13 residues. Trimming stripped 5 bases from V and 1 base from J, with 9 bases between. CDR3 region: CASSDRISYEQYV. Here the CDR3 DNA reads TGTGCCAGCAGTGACAGGATTTCCTACGAGCAGTACGTC.

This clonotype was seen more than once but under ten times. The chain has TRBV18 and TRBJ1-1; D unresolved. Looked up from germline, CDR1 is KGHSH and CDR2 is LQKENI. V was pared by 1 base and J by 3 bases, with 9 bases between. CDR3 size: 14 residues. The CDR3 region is CASSPLWRDTEAFF. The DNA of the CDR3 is TGTGCCAGCTCACCACTGTGGAGGGACACTGAAGCTTTCTTT.

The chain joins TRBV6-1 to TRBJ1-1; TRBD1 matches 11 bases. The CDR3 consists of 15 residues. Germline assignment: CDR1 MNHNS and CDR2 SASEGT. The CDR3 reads CARPPGDRGMTEAFF. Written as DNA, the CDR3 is TGTGCTCGACCTCCCGGGGACAGGGGGATGACTGAAGCTTTCTTT.

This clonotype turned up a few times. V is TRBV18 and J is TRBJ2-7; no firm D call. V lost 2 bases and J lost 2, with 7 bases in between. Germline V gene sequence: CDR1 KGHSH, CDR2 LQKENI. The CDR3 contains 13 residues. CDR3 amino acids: CASSPAAPYEQYV. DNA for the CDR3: TGTGCCAGCTCACCAGCGGCGCCCTACGAGCAGTACGTC.

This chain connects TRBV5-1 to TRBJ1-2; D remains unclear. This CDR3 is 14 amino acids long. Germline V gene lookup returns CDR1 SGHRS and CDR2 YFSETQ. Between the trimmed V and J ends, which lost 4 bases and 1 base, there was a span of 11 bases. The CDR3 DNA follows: TGCGCCAGCAGCCAAGACGGATATAACTATGGCTACACCTTC. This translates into CASSQDGYNYGYTF.

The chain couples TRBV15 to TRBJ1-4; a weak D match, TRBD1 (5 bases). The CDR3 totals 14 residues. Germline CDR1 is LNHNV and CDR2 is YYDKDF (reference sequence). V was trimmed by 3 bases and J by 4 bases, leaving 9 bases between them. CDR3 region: CATSRGDGNEKLFF. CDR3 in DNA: TGTGCCACCAGCAGGGGGGACGGTAATGAAAAACTGTTTTTT.

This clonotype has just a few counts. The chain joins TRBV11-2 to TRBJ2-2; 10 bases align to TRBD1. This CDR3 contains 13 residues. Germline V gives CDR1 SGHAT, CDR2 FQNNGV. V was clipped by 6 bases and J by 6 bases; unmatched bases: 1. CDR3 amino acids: CASRGQGSGELFF. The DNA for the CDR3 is TGTGCCAGCAGGGGACAGGGGTCCGGGGAGCTGTTTTTT.

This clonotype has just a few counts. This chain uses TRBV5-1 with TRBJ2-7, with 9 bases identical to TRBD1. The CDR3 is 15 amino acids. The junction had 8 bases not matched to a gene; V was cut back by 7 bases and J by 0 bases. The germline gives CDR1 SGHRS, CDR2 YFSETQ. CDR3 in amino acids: CASRMGQGSSYEQYV. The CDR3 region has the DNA TGCGCCAGCCGGATGGGACAGGGCAGCTCCTACGAGCAGTACGTC.

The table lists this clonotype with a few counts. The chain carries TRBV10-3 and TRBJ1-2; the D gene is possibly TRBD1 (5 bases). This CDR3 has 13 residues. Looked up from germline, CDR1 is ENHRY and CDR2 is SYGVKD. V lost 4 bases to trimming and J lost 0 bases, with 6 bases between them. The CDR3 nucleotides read TGTGCCATCAGTGGGACATCTAACTATGGCTACACCTTC. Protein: CAISGTSNYGYTF.